This TCR beta chain was identified in a study of T cell changes during pregnancy in multiple sclerosis. Germline CDR1 is SGHDT and CDR2 is YYEEEE. There are 13 residues in the CDR3. V shed 1 base and J shed 7 bases, with 8 bases lying between them. Repertoires were generated with immunoSEQ multiplex PCR, while TCRdb's copy carries only in-frame clones and drops some. The repertoire has about 96,000 clones, over 80% of them found once; the top ten carry around 2.5%. The input for sequencing was peripheral blood, taken in the first trimester of pregnancy. This clonotype originated in a female donor with multiple sclerosis, enrolled in a pregnancy study. The chain recombines TRBV5-6 with TRBJ1-4; no definite D call. CDR3 residues: CASSLRESEKLFF. The CDR3 nucleotides read TGTGCCAGCAGCTTGCGAGAAAGTGAAAAACTGTTTTTT.